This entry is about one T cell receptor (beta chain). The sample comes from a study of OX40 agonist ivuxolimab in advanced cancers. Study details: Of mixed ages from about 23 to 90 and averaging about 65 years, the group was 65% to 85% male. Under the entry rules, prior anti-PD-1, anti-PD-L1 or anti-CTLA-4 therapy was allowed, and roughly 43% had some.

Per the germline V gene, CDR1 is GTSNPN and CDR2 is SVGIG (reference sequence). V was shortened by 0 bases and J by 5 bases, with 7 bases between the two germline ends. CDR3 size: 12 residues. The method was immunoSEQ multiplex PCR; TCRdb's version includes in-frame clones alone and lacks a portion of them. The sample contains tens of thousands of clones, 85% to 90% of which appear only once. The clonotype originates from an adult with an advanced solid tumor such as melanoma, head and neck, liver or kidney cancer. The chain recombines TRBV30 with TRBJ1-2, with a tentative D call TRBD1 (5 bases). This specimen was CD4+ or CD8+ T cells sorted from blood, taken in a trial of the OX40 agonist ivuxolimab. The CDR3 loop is CAWSVGGYGYTF. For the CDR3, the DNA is TGTGCCTGGAGTGTGGGGGGGTATGGCTACACCTTC.